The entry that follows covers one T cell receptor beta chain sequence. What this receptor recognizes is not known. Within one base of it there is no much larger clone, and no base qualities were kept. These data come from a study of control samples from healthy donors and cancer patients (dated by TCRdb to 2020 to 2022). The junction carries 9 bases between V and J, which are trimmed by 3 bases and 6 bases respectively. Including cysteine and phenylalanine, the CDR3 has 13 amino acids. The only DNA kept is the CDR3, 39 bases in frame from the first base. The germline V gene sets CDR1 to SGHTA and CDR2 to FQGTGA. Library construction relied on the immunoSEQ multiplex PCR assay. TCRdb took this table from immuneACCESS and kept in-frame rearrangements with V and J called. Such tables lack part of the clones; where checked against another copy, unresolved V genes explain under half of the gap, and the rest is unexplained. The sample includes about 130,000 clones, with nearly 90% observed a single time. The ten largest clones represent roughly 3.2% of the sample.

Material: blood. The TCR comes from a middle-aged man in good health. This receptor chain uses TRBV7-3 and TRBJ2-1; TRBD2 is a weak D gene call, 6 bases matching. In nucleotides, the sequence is TGTGCCAGCAGCTTTTCTAGCGCCAATGAGCAGTTCTTC. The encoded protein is CASSFSSANEQFF.